This TCR beta chain was captured in a study of blood T cells in healthy people across ages. Every sample had a minimum of 6 million PBMCs isolated. Total RNA extraction produced at least 5.5 micrograms (per sample) for the study. The sample holds a few counts of this clonotype. What it recognizes is unknown. A second PCR of about 7 to 12 cycles used a sample-barcoded 5' primer and a J-beta primer mix. TCRdb called the 5' RACE reads again in MiXCR, with one record for every CDR3 protein. The sample lists roughly 2 million distinct CDR3 sequences; 49% were seen once. Notes on the study in general: Strong correlation was found linking TCR beta diversity to naive T cell percentage.

The V gene's germline CDR1 is PRHDT and CDR2 FYEKMQ (reference sequence). The length of the CDR3 is 17 residues. The V end was cut by 4 bases, the J end by 1 base, with 20 bases between. Sequencing input: blood. The sequence derives from a woman in her thirties or forties in good health. The V and J genes are TRBV13 and TRBJ2-7, with D tentatively TRBD2 (6 bases). Written as DNA, the CDR3 is TGTGCCAGCAGCTCCCCCGCAGTGGAGGGGAATTCCTACGAGCAGTACTTC. Protein: CASSSPAVEGNSYEQYF.